These 19 T cell receptor beta chains share one sample of origin, sequenced in a study of cytomegalovirus exposure and HLA in healthy donors (dated by TCRdb to 2017 to 2019). Libraries were made using the immunoSEQ multiplex PCR assay. A mixture of 60 forward primers for TCR Vbeta segments and 13 reverse primers for TCR Jbeta segments was used in the multiplex PCR. Held by TCRdb, this immuneACCESS table contains in-frame sequences only and omits some clones. Under half of the omission traces to an unresolved V gene where checked; the cause of the rest is unknown. In this sample the table shows about 150,000 clones, over 65% of which occur a single time. Clones ranked in the top ten supply approximately 2.1% of the sample. The sample taken for sequencing was PBMCs. The receptor source for this set is a man younger than 45 in good health and CMV-seronegative.

This chain connects TRBV28 to TRBJ2-7; D may be TRBD1 (7 bases). The CDR3 sequence is 15 residues long. Deletions cut 7 bases from V and 6 bases from J, with 22 bases between. Germline values: CDR1 MDHEN, CDR2 SYDVKM. The CDR3 nucleotides are TGTGCCAGCATTTCGGGACTGACAGGGAGTCTCGAGCAGTACTTC. Protein: CASISGLTGSLEQYF.

The chain recombines TRBV30 with TRBJ2-1; 7 bases match TRBD1. This CDR3 contains 15 residues. After removal of 2 bases from V and 4 bases from J, the junction contained 8 bases not matched to a gene. Germline loops: CDR1 GTSNPN, CDR2 SVGIG (reference sequence). The CDR3 sequence: CAWSRSTGLYNEQFF. In DNA form, the CDR3 reads TGTGCCTGGAGTAGATCGACAGGGTTGTACAATGAGCAGTTCTTC.

This clone was detected a few times. The chain recombines TRBV11-2 with TRBJ2-1, with TRBD1 identical over 8 bases. CDR1 and CDR2 (germline): SGHAT, FQNNGV. The CDR3 has 15 amino acids. V lost 6 bases to trimming and J lost 6 bases; unmatched junction nucleotides: 10. CDR3 nucleotide sequence: TGTGCCAGCAGGAACGGACAGGGAATCCGCAATGAGCAGTTCTTC. It specifies CASRNGQGIRNEQFF. Complete variable domain (other parts from reference TRBV11-2 and TRBJ2-1): EAGVAQSPRYKIIEKRQSVAFWCNPISGHATLYWYQQILGQGPKLLIQFQNNGVVDDSQLPKDRFSAERLKGVDSTLKIQPAKLEDSAVYLCASRNGQGIRNEQFFGPGTRLTVL.

The J gene is TRBJ1-2, the V gene TRBV27; possible D gene TRBD1, 5 bases. Germline CDR1 is MNHEY and CDR2 is SMNVEV (reference sequence). This CDR3 has 15 amino acids. Trimming shortened V by 1 base and J by 7 bases, and 16 bases separated the two germline ends. The CDR3 loop is CASSLLGRMGGGYTF. The CDR3, as DNA: TGTGCCAGCAGTTTATTAGGTCGGATGGGGGGTGGCTACACCTTC.

The chain employs TRBV2 and TRBJ2-1; 11 nucleotides line up with TRBD2. CDR3 length: 16 amino acids. V gave up 4 bases and J gave up 7 bases; unmatched junction bases: 9. From germline, CDR1 is SNHLY and CDR2 FYNNEI. CDR3 nucleotide sequence: TGTGCCAGCAGTGGGGGTAGCGGGGGGGAAGTAAATGAGCAGTTCTTC. Its translation is CASSGGSGGEVNEQFF.

V and J are TRBV11-1 and TRBJ2-5; TRBD1 aligns across 8 bases. The V segment lost 5 bases and the J segment 0 bases; nucleotides outside the gene matches: 5. CDR3 length: 15 amino acids. CDR1 SGHAT and CDR2 FQDESV come from the germline V gene (reference sequence). As DNA, the CDR3 is TGTGCCAGCAGCCCGGACAGGGTTTACCAAGAGACCCAGTACTTC. This gives the protein CASSPDRVYQETQYF.

The CDR3 reads CASSSGQGGSYEQYF. CDR3 coding DNA: TGTGCCAGCAGCTCGGGACAGGGTGGCTCCTACGAGCAGTACTTC. V usage is TRBV13 and J usage is TRBJ2-7; 9 positions agree with TRBD1. The germline CDR1 and CDR2 sequences are PRHDT and FYEKMQ (reference sequence). The CDR3 extends over 15 amino acids. Unmatched junction bases numbered 4, after V lost 4 bases and J lost 0 bases.

This rearrangement joins TRBV11-2 to TRBJ2-1, with 8 bases fitting TRBD1. From germline, CDR1 is SGHAT and CDR2 FQNNGV. V gave up 5 bases and J gave up 0 bases; unmatched junction bases: 6. This CDR3 contains 16 residues. Here the CDR3 reads CASSARQGSSYNEQFF. CDR3 DNA: TGTGCCAGCAGCGCCAGACAGGGGAGCTCCTACAATGAGCAGTTCTTC.

The V and J genes are TRBV9 and TRBJ1-2; no definite D call. Germline CDR1 reads SGDLS; CDR2 reads YYNGEE. The CDR3 runs to 16 residues. Trimming removed 3 bases at V and 4 bases at J, with 19 bases between. CDR3 amino acids: CASSERAVGWGYGYTF. CDR3 DNA sequence: TGTGCCAGCAGCGAGAGGGCAGTTGGTTGGGGCTATGGCTACACCTTC. Based on the CDR3 plus reference TRBV9 and TRBJ1-2, the full variable domain is DSGVTQTPKHLITATGQRVTLRCSPRSGDLSVYWYQQSLDQGLQFLIQYYNGEERAKGNILERFSAQQFPDLHSELNLSSLELGDSALYFCASSERAVGWGYGYTFGSGTRLTVV.

For the CDR3, the DNA is TGTGCCAGCAGCGTTGACAGGGGGCCAACAGATACGCAGTATTTT. Translating gives CASSVDRGPTDTQYF. The chain combines TRBV7-8 with TRBJ2-3; 10 nucleotides line up with TRBD1. Per germline, CDR1 SGHVS and CDR2 FQNEAQ. This CDR3 is 15 amino acids long. V lost 5 bases and J lost 3; bases outside the gene matches: 5. The variable domain in full, with the rest retrieved from reference TRBV7-8 and TRBJ2-3, is GAGVSQSPRYKVAKRGQDVALRCDPISGHVSLFWYQQALGQGPEFLTYFQNEAQLDKSGLPSDRFFAERPEGSVSTLKIQRTQQEDSAVYLCASSVDRGPTDTQYFGPGTRLTVL.

This clone was picked up a small number of times. The chain joins TRBV10-3 to TRBJ2-5; 7 bases agree with TRBD2. Losses at the gene ends were 10 bases for V and 4 bases for J; bases not matched to a gene: 12. The CDR3 consists of 14 residues. The germline CDR1 and CDR2 sequences are ENHRY and SYGVKD. The CDR3 here is CATARLPGGETQYF. The DNA of the CDR3 is TGTGCCACCGCAAGACTACCGGGGGGAGAGACCCAGTACTTC.

The chain uses TRBV28 and TRBJ2-7, with D perhaps TRBD1 (5 bases). Germline V gives CDR1 MDHEN, CDR2 SYDVKM. V was trimmed by 7 bases and J by 4 bases, leaving 14 bases between them. CDR3 length equals 13 residues. The CDR3 DNA reads as TGTGCCAGCACCACACCAGACAGTTACGAGCAGTACTTC. Residues: CASTTPDSYEQYF.

This rearrangement joins TRBV6-6 to TRBJ2-3; D is ambiguous. V lost 4 bases, J lost 4 bases, and 9 bases lay in between. Germline CDR1 reads MNHNY; CDR2 reads SVGAGI (reference sequence). The CDR3 covers 13 residues. The CDR3 sequence: CASSLNSADTQYF. The CDR3 DNA reads as TGTGCCAGCAGTTTAAACTCCGCAGATACGCAGTATTTT.

The chain joins TRBV10-2 to TRBJ2-3, with D tentatively TRBD2 (6 bases). The CDR3 runs 14 residues. The V end lost 4 bases, the J end lost 2 bases, and 10 bases lay between the germline ends. Germline values: CDR1 WSHSY, CDR2 SAAADI. The CDR3 coding sequence is TGCGCCAGCAGTGTAGCGGTCCTCACAGATACGCAGTATTTT. Its translation: CASSVAVLTDTQYF.

The rearrangement links TRBV4-1 to TRBJ2-1; weak D call: TRBD1 (6 bases). CDR3 length equals 17 residues. Trimming removed 1 base from V and 4 bases from J, with 17 bases in between. The germline CDR1 and CDR2 sequences are MGHRA and YSYEKL. CDR3 protein: CASSQVSHAQGYNEQFF. CDR3 coding DNA: TGCGCCAGCAGCCAAGTGAGCCATGCACAGGGTTACAATGAGCAGTTCTTC.

The chain links TRBV28 to TRBJ1-3, with D uncertain. The V gene lost 5 bases and the J gene lost 0 bases, with 14 bases spanning the gap. This CDR3 spans 16 amino acids. Germline lookup yields CDR1 MDHEN and CDR2 SYDVKM. CDR3 DNA sequence: TGTGCCAGCAGTCCTGCAGACGGGTCCTCTGGAAACACCATATATTTT. Its protein product is CASSPADGSSGNTIYF.

Worth noting for this clone: An end of the junction does not agree with germline; a read error may underlie this. The rearrangement links TRBV28 to TRBJ1-5; 8 bases are a match to TRBD1. The CDR3 runs to 14 residues. Germline CDR1 and CDR2: MDHEN and SYDVKM. The CDR3 DNA reads TGTGCCAGCACCTCAGGACAGGGCAAACAGCCCCAGCATTTT. Translation gives CASTSGQGKQPQHF.

V usage is TRBV28 and J usage is TRBJ2-7; D ambiguous. With 5 bases removed from V and 9 bases from J, the gap between germline ends came to 14 bases. Germline CDR1 reads MDHEN; CDR2 reads SYDVKM. This CDR3 spans 12 amino acids. Here the CDR3 reads CASSILRHGQYF. CDR3 sequence (DNA): TGTGCCAGCAGTATCCTCAGACACGGGCAGTACTTC.

J is TRBJ1-5 and V is TRBV19, with TRBD1 as a possible D gene (5 bases). Looked up from germline, CDR1 is LNHDA and CDR2 is SQIVND (reference sequence). Trimming stripped 5 bases from V and 5 bases from J, with 16 bases between. The CDR3 has 15 residues. CDR3 sequence: CASSPRGGADQPQHF. CDR3 DNA: TGTGCCAGTAGTCCTCGGGGAGGGGCCGATCAGCCCCAGCATTTT.